These T cell receptor beta chains were read from a single sample in a study of cytomegalovirus exposure and HLA in healthy donors. Sequencing was performed with immunoSEQ multiplex PCR; in TCRdb, only in-frame clones are kept and a portion is missing. The table records roughly 170,000 clones, about 80% of them present only once. Sample: PBMCs. The receptors were sampled from a woman aged 30 to 39 in good health and CMV-seronegative. Each CDR3 is given with its conserved first and last residue. The D gene is left open where the match is weak. Clone sizes are given selectively: once, few, many, or a class where the clone is expanded.

cdr3_aa	cdr3_nt	j_call	clone_size	cdr3_length	d_call	v_call
CASSSSEGQGNYGYTF	TGTGCCAGCAGCTCCTCGGAGGGACAGGGGAACTATGGCTACACCTTC	TRBJ1-2	-	16	TRBD1	TRBV7-9
CSVMDRGGHSEAFF	TGCAGCGTGATGGACAGGGGGGGTCACAGTGAAGCTTTCTTT	TRBJ1-1	-	14	TRBD1	TRBV29-1
CASSIRYGTGPYEQYF	TGTGCCAGTAGTATAAGGTACGGGACAGGACCCTACGAGCAGTACTTC	TRBJ2-7	-	16	TRBD1	TRBV19
CAIKSAGASTDTQYF	TGTGCCATCAAATCAGCGGGGGCGAGCACAGATACGCAGTATTTT	TRBJ2-3	-	15	TRBD2	TRBV10-3
CASSPWGDRPNNEQFF	TGTGCCAGCAGCCCCTGGGGCGACCGACCGAACAATGAGCAGTTCTTC	TRBJ2-1	-	16	-	TRBV9
CAWTPTDTYNEQFF	TGTGCCTGGACCCCGACCGACACCTACAATGAGCAGTTCTTC	TRBJ2-1	-	14	-	TRBV30
CASSLRKGGQGYNSPLHF	TGTGCCAGCAGCTTACGAAAGGGCGGACAGGGCTATAATTCACCCCTCCACTTT	TRBJ1-6	-	18	TRBD1	TRBV7-2
CASSLVAGGNQPQHF	TGTGCCAGCAGTTTAGTGGCGGGTGGCAATCAGCCCCAGCATTTT	TRBJ1-5	-	15	-	TRBV28
CASSQYLFF	TGCGCCAGCAGCCAATATCTGTTTTTT	TRBJ2-2	-	9	-	TRBV4-1
CASSVEDTGTSGIYYEQYF	TGTGCCAGCAGCGTAGAAGATACCGGGACTAGCGGTATATACTACGAGCAGTACTTC	TRBJ2-7	few	19	TRBD2	TRBV9
CASSLFQGDSYEQYF	TGTGCCAGCAGCTTATTCCAGGGGGATTCCTACGAGCAGTACTTC	TRBJ2-7	-	15	TRBD1	TRBV7-2
CASSLILEGQVRGQYF	TGTGCCAGCAGCCTCATTCTAGAGGGCCAGGTCCGGGGGCAGTATTTT	TRBJ2-3	-	16	-	TRBV7-6
CASTDRDRGYEQYF	TGTGCCAGTACCGACCGGGACAGGGGCTACGAGCAGTACTTC	TRBJ2-7	-	14	TRBD1	TRBV6-6
CASSFQGADFGEAFF	TGTGCCAGCAGCTTTCAGGGGGCGGACTTCGGTGAAGCTTTCTTT	TRBJ1-1	-	15	TRBD1	TRBV5-8
CASSLGAGGRTDTQYF	TGTGCCAGCAGCTTAGGGGCGGGAGGGCGGACAGATACGCAGTATTTT	TRBJ2-3	-	16	TRBD2	TRBV7-2
CSVHTGATNEKLFF	TGCAGCGTTCATACAGGGGCGACTAATGAAAAACTGTTTTTT	TRBJ1-4	-	14	TRBD1	TRBV29-1
CASSWGTGTLLAKNSQYF	TGTGCCAGCAGCTGGGGGACAGGTACCCTTCTAGCCAAAAACAGTCAGTACTTC	TRBJ2-4	-	18	TRBD1	TRBV5-8
CASSSRPGGPADTQYF	TGTGCCAGCAGCTCTCGGCCGGGGGGGCCGGCAGATACGCAGTATTTT	TRBJ2-3	-	16	TRBD2	TRBV11-3
CASRLTGGASYNEQFF	TGCGCCAGCAGACTCACAGGGGGCGCTTCCTACAATGAGCAGTTCTTC	TRBJ2-1	-	16	TRBD1	TRBV10-1
CASSLVGVSNQPQHF	TGTGCCAGCAGTTTGGTAGGGGTGAGCAATCAGCCCCAGCATTTT	TRBJ1-5	-	15	-	TRBV28
CAWSVQVFYEQYF	TGTGCCTGGAGTGTCCAGGTTTTCTACGAGCAGTACTTC	TRBJ2-7	-	13	-	TRBV30
CASRTQHSGNTIYF	TGTGCCAGCAGGACACAGCACTCTGGAAACACCATATATTTT	TRBJ1-3	-	14	-	TRBV6-5
CASSLSTDQPQHF	TGCGCCAGCAGCTTGTCGACTGATCAGCCCCAGCATTTT	TRBJ1-5	-	13	-	TRBV5-1
CASSLAVLGRGRDTQYF	TGTGCCAGCAGCTTGGCCGTCTTGGGGAGAGGTCGAGATACGCAGTATTTT	TRBJ2-3	-	17	-	TRBV5-6
CASSGSTGIGYTF	TGTGCCAGCAGTGGCTCGACAGGGATTGGCTACACCTTC	TRBJ1-2	-	13	TRBD1	TRBV6-1
CASSLSGGRYNEQFF	TGTGCCAGCAGTTTAAGTGGCGGGCGATACAATGAGCAGTTCTTC	TRBJ2-1	-	15	-	TRBV28
CASSPTGNSYEQYF	TGTGCCAGCAGCCCGACTGGTAACTCCTACGAGCAGTACTTC	TRBJ2-7	-	14	-	TRBV9
CASSRKRGIYGYTF	TGTGCCAGTAGTCGCAAAAGGGGAATCTATGGCTACACCTTC	TRBJ1-2	once	14	-	TRBV19
CASSHPPGMMDTEAFF	TGTGCCAGCAGCCACCCCCCAGGTATGATGGACACTGAAGCTTTCTTT	TRBJ1-1	-	16	-	TRBV7-9
CASSPLPGSSNQPQHF	TGTGCCAGCAGCCCATTGCCAGGGTCAAGCAATCAGCCCCAGCATTTT	TRBJ1-5	once	16	-	TRBV7-2
CASSPSDRVSNQPQHF	TGTGCCAGCAGCCCCTCGGACAGGGTTAGCAATCAGCCCCAGCATTTT	TRBJ1-5	-	16	TRBD1	TRBV7-2
CASSEPRSSGNTIYF	TGTGCCAGCAGTGAACCACGCAGCTCTGGAAACACCATATATTTT	TRBJ1-3	-	15	-	TRBV25-1
CASSPAVMGDYEQYF	TGCGCCAGCAGCCCCGCGGTGATGGGAGACTACGAGCAGTACTTC	TRBJ2-7	once	15	-	TRBV5-1
CASRAPTWSQPQHF	TGTGCCAGCAGAGCCCCTACTTGGAGTCAGCCCCAGCATTTT	TRBJ1-5	-	14	-	TRBV2
CASSPARGRSYEQYF	TGTGCCAGCTCGCCGGCCAGGGGGCGCTCCTACGAGCAGTACTTC	TRBJ2-7	-	15	TRBD1	TRBV18
CASSVDSRVGYEQYF	TGTGCCAGCAGCGTAGACTCCAGGGTGGGTTACGAGCAGTACTTC	TRBJ2-7	-	15	-	TRBV9
CASSWTSGRGTDTQYF	TGTGCCAGTAGCTGGACTAGCGGGAGGGGGACAGATACGCAGTATTTT	TRBJ2-3	-	16	TRBD2	TRBV19
CASSSYRSSTEAFF	TGTGCCAGCAGTTCGTACAGGTCGAGCACTGAAGCTTTCTTT	TRBJ1-1	once	14	-	TRBV27
CASSTHRDYEQYF	TGTGCCAGCAGTACACACAGGGACTACGAGCAGTACTTC	TRBJ2-7	once	13	-	TRBV27
CASSQDVLTGLGNQPQHF	TGCGCCAGCAGCCAAGATGTTTTAACAGGGCTCGGCAATCAGCCCCAGCATTTT	TRBJ1-5	-	18	-	TRBV4-1
CASSLKGNEQFF	TGCGCCAGCAGCTTGAAGGGGAATGAGCAGTTCTTC	TRBJ2-1	-	12	-	TRBV5-1
CASSLYEGAVGETQYF	TGTGCCAGCAGCTTATATGAGGGGGCGGTAGGGGAGACCCAGTACTTC	TRBJ2-5	-	16	TRBD1	TRBV13
CASSASGGTTYEQYF	TGTGCCAGCAGCGCTAGCGGGGGCACAACCTACGAGCAGTACTTC	TRBJ2-7	-	15	TRBD2	TRBV7-2
CASSEAATSGSTDTQYF	TGTGCCAGCAGTGAAGCCGCGACTAGCGGTTCCACAGATACGCAGTATTTT	TRBJ2-3	-	17	TRBD2	TRBV6-1
CASSQVGQGHEQYF	TGCGCCAGCAGCCAAGTAGGACAGGGCCACGAGCAGTACTTC	TRBJ2-7	-	14	TRBD1	TRBV4-1
CASSLEQNYGYTF	TGCGCCAGCAGCTTGGAACAGAACTATGGCTACACCTTC	TRBJ1-2	-	13	-	TRBV5-1
CASSDPGGLSSYEQYF	TGCGCCAGCAGTGACCCTGGCGGACTAAGCTCCTACGAGCAGTACTTC	TRBJ2-7	-	16	-	TRBV10-2
CASSLVGDTEAFF	TGTGCCAGCAGCCTCGTAGGGGACACTGAAGCTTTCTTT	TRBJ1-1	once	13	-	TRBV28